The T cell receptor (beta chain) under discussion was sequenced for a study of cytomegalovirus exposure and HLA in healthy donors. Study-wide results and limits: The authors confirmed in vitro that a few CMV-associated chains were specific for CMV antigens.

These donors were members of the approximately 110-subject validation cohort, a group separate from the approximately 680-subject first cohort. Remarks on this clone: What it binds is not known.

The CDR3 consists of 14 residues. Unmatched junction bases numbered 2, after V lost 2 bases and J lost 1 base. Germline CDR1 and CDR2: SGHRS and YFSETQ. Here immunoSEQ multiplex PCR was the method, and the copy in TCRdb shows in-frame clones only, minus some. The data hold about 220,000 clones, with just over 85% observed a single time. The clonotype was recovered from a woman aged 18 to 35 in good health and CMV-seronegative. Sequencing input: PBMCs. The rearrangement uses TRBV5-1 and TRBJ2-5, with 7 bases that match TRBD1. The CDR3 reads CASSFGDSQETQYF. The CDR3 region has the DNA TGCGCCAGCAGCTTTGGGGACAGCCAAGAGACCCAGTACTTC.